This T cell receptor (beta chain) was profiled in a study of cytotoxic CD8 clonotypes in ibrutinib-treated CLL. Looking at the study overall: The group held more than 10 relapsed/refractory and approximately 15 treatment-naive patients, with some 17 IGHV unmutated.

With respect to this clone: What it binds is unknown.

Study-level points and caveats: Public clonotypes, an uncommon group, contracted or remained stable on treatment.

Here immunoSEQ multiplex PCR was the method, and the copy in TCRdb shows in-frame clones only, minus some. This table holds fewer than 300,000 clones, approximately 76% found once. The specimen comprised PBMCs, sampled at disease progression, from a patient treated with ibrutinib. The source is a human donor with chronic lymphocytic leukemia.

The CDR3, as DNA: TGTGCCAGCAGTTCAGGGACTAGCGGGAGGGTCTATGAGCAGTTCTTC. Amino acid sequence: CASSSGTSGRVYEQFF. The V call is TRBV28, the J call TRBJ2-1, with 16 positions matching TRBD2. The CDR3 is 16 residues long. V trimming: 4 bases; J trimming: 8 bases; junction bases outside the gene matches: 5. The germline V gene encodes CDR1 MDHEN and CDR2 SYDVKM.